This T cell receptor (beta chain) was recorded in a study of T cell changes during pregnancy in multiple sclerosis. The CDR3 is 17 residues long. Per germline, CDR1 SGHTA and CDR2 FQGNSA. The V segment lost 2 bases and the J segment 5 bases; nucleotides outside the gene matches: 12. Here immunoSEQ multiplex PCR was the method, and the copy in TCRdb shows in-frame clones only, minus some. The sample holds fewer than 70,000 clones, 80% to 90% seen once. This receptor was obtained from a female donor with multiple sclerosis, enrolled in a pregnancy study. This sample comprised peripheral blood, obtained in the first trimester of pregnancy. The chain links TRBV7-2 to TRBJ1-5; 7 bases agree with TRBD1. CDR3: CASSLSQGGLNYQPQHF. The CDR3 coding sequence is TGTGCCAGCAGCTTATCCCAGGGGGGACTCAATTATCAGCCCCAGCATTTT.